The clone carrying this TCR beta chain was observed at least ten times. For the second PCR, which ran for about 7 to 11 cycles, a sample-barcoded 5' primer and a J-beta primer mix were used. Using its own MiXCR run on the 5' RACE reads, TCRdb lists one record per CDR3 protein. The table has around 400,000 distinct CDR3 sequences, more than 45% seen once; the top ten hold 51%. Germline V lookup: CDR1 SGHVS, CDR2 FNYEAQ. CDR3 length: 15 residues. Trimming pared 5 bases from V and 8 bases from J, leaving 19 bases between. This sample is part of a study of blood T cells in healthy people across ages. The TCR originated in a man between 60 and 75 years old in good health. The rearrangement links TRBV7-6 to TRBJ2-1; D could derive from TRBD1 or TRBD2 (6 bases each). Material for sequencing was blood. The CDR3 nucleotides read TGTGCCAGCAGCATTAGGGGGGCCGCGAGGGATGAGCAGTTCTTC. Translation gives CASSIRGAARDEQFF. Drawing the rest from reference TRBV7-6 and TRBJ2-1, the complete variable domain is GAGVSQSPRYKVTKRGQDVALRCDPISGHVSLYWYRQALGQGPEFLTYFNYEAQQDKSGLPNDRFSAERPEGSISTLTIQRTEQRDSAMYRCASSIRGAARDEQFFGPGTRLTVL.